This TCR beta chain was sequenced for a study of T cell repertoires in cytomegalovirus infection. Across the whole study: Peptides in the study included HLA-C-restricted and HLA-B-restricted CMV epitopes. Public TCR beta signature analysis indicated the presence of both CMV infection and matching HLA type.

The study's findings and limits: The ex vivo response showed dominance by HLA-C-restricted CMV-specific TCR beta clonotypes. Summed public TCR beta family frequency identified CMV carriers bearing the relevant HLA.

J was trimmed by 2 bases and V by 6 bases; bases with no gene match: 4. CDR1 is MDHEN, CDR2 SYDVKM, per germline. This CDR3 has 14 amino acids. One entry per CDR3 protein, called by TCRdb with MiXCR from the reads. This sample carries about 500,000 distinct CDR3 sequences, 33% of them seen once, and the ten largest clones take roughly 15%. Concerning this clonotype: Its target is not known.

The sequence came from a human donor in good health (CMV status not recorded). Some clones in this sample may be carry-over from other donors' samples. The specimen comprised cultured PBMCs, sampled from culture after CMV antigen stimulation. The rearrangement uses TRBV28 and TRBJ2-7; 10 bases map to TRBD1. CDR3 amino acids: CASRIDRGPYEQYF. The CDR3 DNA reads TGTGCCAGCAGGATAGACAGGGGGCCCTACGAGCAGTACTTC.